This TCR beta chain was documented in a study of molecular identifiers for immune sequencing clone quantification. About the study: RNA from around 20,000 or 100,000 naive CD8 cells was split five ways in replicates, with four sequenced.

Input for naive CD8 libraries was about 19,000 to 1,100,000 sorted cells; the RNA fraction used was 10%, 30% or 50%. Sorting captured naive CD8 T cells as CD8+CD4-CCR7+CD45RA+. For bulk TCR libraries, previously described methods and listed TCR primers were used. One entry per CDR3 protein results from TCRdb running MiXCR on the PCR reads. The table records approximately 590,000 distinct CDR3 sequences, around 25% of them present only once. V lost 1 base and J 3 bases, leaving 15 bases between the germline ends. The CDR3 runs to 16 residues. Germline CDR1 and CDR2: SGHAT and FQNNGV. This clonotype has ten or more counts.

The origin of this receptor is a human donor in good health. Some libraries in this study had Jurkat cell RNA spiked in. The gene calls are TRBV11-2 and TRBJ2-5; D unresolved. Sequencing was performed on naive CD8+ T cells from blood, with Jurkat cell RNA spiked in. Subset indicated: FACS-sorted CD8+CD4-CCR7+CD45RA+ naive T cells. Written as DNA, the CDR3 is TGTGCCAGCAGCTTAGGCTTTGCGACGGACGAAGAGACCCAGTACTTC. Its translation: CASSLGFATDEETQYF.